Presented here are 32 T cell receptor beta chains from one specimen sequenced in a study of CD8 T cells in ankylosing spondylitis. Study-wide results and limits: Roughly eight highly homologous variants made up a TCR beta motif, and this motif appeared characteristic of ankylosing spondylitis blood.

These receptors have no known antigen. Each CDR3 protein is one row after TCRdb ran MiXCR on the 5' RACE reads. Here the sample spans 200,000 to 250,000 distinct CDR3 sequences, approximately 16% being singletons. The specimen sequenced was blood, either unsorted or a sorted T cell fraction (not recorded which). The receptors stem from a male donor with ankylosing spondylitis.

There are a few counts of this clonotype. The chain links TRBV15 to TRBJ2-3; the match to TRBD1 covers 7 bases. Looked up from germline, CDR1 is LNHNV and CDR2 is YYDKDF (reference sequence). V shed 1 base and J 3 bases; nucleotides not matched to a gene: 4. The CDR3 covers 15 residues. The CDR3 sequence is CATSRGQGETDTQYF. CDR3 nucleotide sequence: TGTGCCACCAGCAGAGGTCAGGGGGAAACAGATACGCAGTATTTT. Drawing the rest from reference TRBV15 and TRBJ2-3, the complete variable domain is DAMVIQNPRYQVTQFGKPVTLSCSQTLNHNVMYWYQQKSSQAPKLLFHYYDKDFNNEADTPDNFQSRRPNTSFCFLDIRSPGLGDTAMYLCATSRGQGETDTQYFGPGTRLTVL.

DNA for the CDR3: TGTGCCAGCAGCTTAGGCGGGGAGGCAGTCAGATACTACGAGCAGTACTTC. Translation: CASSLGGEAVRYYEQYF. The chain is built from TRBV11-2 and TRBJ2-7; a possible D gene is TRBD2 (6 bases). Germline V gene sequence: CDR1 SGHAT, CDR2 FQNNGV. CDR3 size: 17 residues. Trimming removed 1 base from V and 3 bases from J, with 19 bases in between. Full variable domain (remainder filled in from reference TRBV11-2 and TRBJ2-7): EAGVAQSPRYKIIEKRQSVAFWCNPISGHATLYWYQQILGQGPKLLIQFQNNGVVDDSQLPKDRFSAERLKGVDSTLKIQPAKLEDSAVYLCASSLGGEAVRYYEQYFGPGTRLTVT.

As concerns this clonotype: A single base separates this from a much larger clone, so it may be a read error. The chain links TRBV9 to TRBJ2-7; D gene unclear. Germline loops: CDR1 SGDLS, CDR2 YYNGEE. This CDR3 is 13 amino acids long. V was shortened by 4 bases and J by 1 base, with 9 bases between the two germline ends. Written as DNA, the CDR3 is TGTGCCAGCAGCCGGGTCGGATCCTACGAGCAGTACTTC. As protein: CASSRVGSYEQYF.

This clonotype has a handful of counts. The chain joins TRBV5-1 to TRBJ2-2; TRBD2 agrees at 7 bases. Germline V CDR1 and CDR2: SGHRS, YFSETQ. V lost 2 bases, J lost 3 bases, and 4 bases stayed unmatched. The CDR3 runs to 15 residues. CDR3 loop: CASSLWLADTGELFF. CDR3 DNA: TGCGCCAGCAGCTTATGGCTAGCGGACACCGGGGAGCTGTTTTTT.

In this sample, this clonotype turned up many times. This chain joins TRBV19 and TRBJ2-7; no firm D call. The CDR3 runs to 13 residues. Germline V lookup: CDR1 LNHDA, CDR2 SQIVND (reference sequence). Trimming cost V 1 base and J 6 bases, with 10 bases left between them. The CDR3, as DNA: TGTGCCAGTAGTATAGTCCGACACTCCGAGCAGTACTTC. Protein product: CASSIVRHSEQYF.

DNA of the CDR3: TGTGCCACCAGCAGTGGACAGTACGAGCAGTACTTC. Encoded protein: CATSSGQYEQYF. V is TRBV15 and J is TRBJ2-7; D is perhaps TRBD1 (6 bases). The CDR3 has 12 amino acids. Germline CDR1 is LNHNV and CDR2 is YYDKDF (reference sequence). Trimming took off 3 bases at V and 4 bases at J, with 7 bases between the two ends.

This clonotype was observed many times. The chain uses TRBV12-3 or TRBV12-4 and TRBJ1-2; no reliable D call. The CDR3 length is 13 residues. The ends were cut back, 6 bases at V and 1 base at J, with 9 bases in the middle. The DNA for the CDR3 is TGTGCCAGCAGCCCCGACCTTAACTATGGCTACACCTTC. It translates to CASSPDLNYGYTF.

This chain joins TRBV19 and TRBJ2-2; TRBD1 agrees at 8 bases. CDR3 length: 13 residues. The germline gives CDR1 LNHDA, CDR2 SQIVND (reference sequence). V gave up 8 bases and J gave up 5 bases; unmatched junction bases: 4. The CDR3 sequence is CASGNRGTGELFF. DNA for the CDR3: TGTGCCAGTGGGAACAGGGGGACCGGGGAGCTGTTTTTT.

This clonotype was counted between two and nine times. J is TRBJ2-1 and V is TRBV9; 7 bases line up with TRBD2. Germline-derived CDR1 and CDR2 are SGDLS and YYNGEE. Trimming removed 2 bases from V and 0 bases from J; junction bases left unmatched: 5. The CDR3 loop spans 16 amino acids. The CDR3 DNA follows: TGTGCCAGCAGCGTGGGGCTAGCGGTCTCCTACAATGAGCAGTTCTTC. Protein: CASSVGLAVSYNEQFF.

This clonotype occurred a few times. The chain joins TRBV6-2 or TRBV6-3 to TRBJ1-5; tentatively, D is TRBD1 (5 bases). Germline V lookup: CDR1 MNHEY, CDR2 SVGEGT. The length of the CDR3 is 14 residues. The V gene lost 2 bases and the J gene lost 7 bases, with 12 bases spanning the gap. The CDR3 DNA sequence: TGTGCCAGCAGTTACGGGGGGGTGATCCAGCCCCAGCATTTT. This encodes CASSYGGVIQPQHF.

The rearrangement uses TRBV11-2 and TRBJ2-1; 10 bases match TRBD1. The junction had 4 bases not matched to a gene; V was cut back by 3 bases and J by 8 bases. From germline, CDR1 is SGHAT and CDR2 FQNNGV. This CDR3 is built from 14 residues. For the CDR3, the DNA is TGTGCCAGCAGCTTCGGGACAGGGGCCCATGAGCAGTTCTTC. Translation gives CASSFGTGAHEQFF.

V is TRBV9 and J is TRBJ2-7; D is unclear. V lost 0 bases and J 2 bases, leaving 6 bases between the germline ends. Germline V CDR1 and CDR2: SGDLS, YYNGEE. This CDR3 region has 13 residues. The CDR3 protein is CASSVEDPYEQYF. The CDR3 DNA reads as TGTGCCAGCAGCGTAGAAGACCCCTACGAGCAGTACTTC.

In its sample, this clonotype was seen a few times. The chain carries TRBV19 and TRBJ1-5; 9 bases are a match to TRBD1. The CDR3 has 14 amino acids. V gave up 5 bases and J gave up 4 bases; unmatched junction bases: 3. Germline V CDR1 and CDR2: LNHDA, SQIVND (reference sequence). The CDR3 sequence: CASSWDRENQPQHF. The CDR3 DNA reads as TGTGCCAGTAGTTGGGACAGGGAGAATCAGCCCCAGCATTTT.

The chain recombines TRBV9 with TRBJ2-2, with no clear D. With 7 bases removed from V and 5 bases from J, the gap between germline ends came to 21 bases. The CDR3 covers 16 residues. The germline V gene has CDR1 SGDLS and CDR2 YYNGEE. This CDR3 is CASLPKPPARTGELFF. CDR3 in DNA: TGTGCCAGCCTTCCCAAACCCCCGGCCCGAACCGGGGAGCTGTTTTTT.

This clonotype was recorded a few times. The J gene is TRBJ2-1, the V gene TRBV20-1; 10 bases fit TRBD2. This CDR3 is 16 amino acids long. J lost 0 bases, V lost 4 bases, and 6 bases had no gene match. Germline V gene data show CDR1 as DFQATT and CDR2 as SNEGSKA (reference sequence). CDR3 region: CSANQREGLSYNEQFF. Here the CDR3 DNA reads TGCAGTGCTAACCAGCGGGAGGGCCTCTCCTACAATGAGCAGTTCTTC.

This clonotype has just a few counts. The genes are TRBV12-3 or TRBV12-4 and TRBJ2-7; 7 bases agree with TRBD1. Germline trimming cut 4 bases from V and 3 bases from J; bases unmatched to any gene: 15. This CDR3 is 17 amino acids long. The CDR3 coding sequence is TGTGCCAGCAGTTCCCCCCCCGGACAGGAAACGCACTACGAGCAGTACTTC. Translated: CASSSPPGQETHYEQYF.

This chain uses TRBV19 with TRBJ1-1; D gene ambiguous. V lost 2 bases to trimming and J lost 6 bases, with 13 bases between them. Germline loops: CDR1 LNHDA, CDR2 SQIVND (reference sequence). The length of the CDR3 is 14 residues. The CDR3 DNA reads as TGTGCCAGTAGTATAATACGGGGAAGTTCTGAAGCTTTCTTT. The encoded protein is CASSIIRGSSEAFF.

V usage is TRBV20-1 and J usage is TRBJ2-1; 7 nucleotides align to TRBD2. The germline V gene has CDR1 DFQATT and CDR2 SNEGSKA (reference sequence). The CDR3 loop spans 15 amino acids. J was trimmed by 0 bases and V by 2 bases; bases with no gene match: 4. The CDR3 DNA is TGCAGTGCTAGATTAGCGGGTAGCTCCTACAATGAGCAGTTCTTC. Encoded protein: CSARLAGSSYNEQFF.

The chain carries TRBV5-5 and TRBJ2-3; weak D call: TRBD2 (5 bases). Germline V gene sequence: CDR1 SGHKS, CDR2 YYEKEE (reference sequence). The CDR3 has 15 residues. Deletions cut 3 bases from V and 0 bases from J, with 11 bases between. CDR3 sequence (DNA): TGTGCCAGCAGCTGGGAGTCTCGGAGCACAGATACGCAGTATTTT. It codes for CASSWESRSTDTQYF.

The chain uses TRBV6-1 and TRBJ2-1, with D unclear. The germline V gene has CDR1 MNHNS and CDR2 SASEGT. The CDR3 sequence is 13 residues long. V lost 2 bases to trimming and J lost 7 bases, with 9 bases between them. The CDR3 region is CASSEPLSNEQFF. CDR3 in DNA: TGTGCCAGCAGTGAACCCCTCTCAAATGAGCAGTTCTTC.

V usage is TRBV11-2 and J usage is TRBJ2-1, with 7 positions matching TRBD2. The CDR3 totals 15 residues. Unmatched junction bases numbered 8, after V lost 2 bases and J lost 7 bases. The V gene's germline CDR1 is SGHAT and CDR2 FQNNGV. The CDR3 region is CASSLRAGAGNEQFF. CDR3 coding DNA: TGTGCCAGCAGCTTAAGGGCGGGAGCGGGGAATGAGCAGTTCTTC.

The rearrangement uses TRBV13 and TRBJ1-1; D not resolved. The CDR3 spans 17 residues. Germline V CDR1 and CDR2: PRHDT, FYEKMQ (reference sequence). V lost 0 bases and J lost 4, with 18 bases in between. CDR3 region: CASSLGDTSPRFTEAFF. As DNA, the CDR3 is TGTGCCAGCAGCTTAGGCGACACATCGCCTAGGTTCACTGAAGCTTTCTTT.

This chain joins TRBV28 and TRBJ2-7, with D perhaps being TRBD1 or TRBD2 (5 bases each). The germline V gene encodes CDR1 MDHEN and CDR2 SYDVKM. This CDR3 has 15 amino acids. The ends were cut back, 1 base at V and 0 bases at J, with 10 bases in the middle. CDR3 in DNA: TGTGCCAGCAGTTTATCGGCAGGGAGCTCCTACGAGCAGTACTTC. Translated: CASSLSAGSSYEQYF.

This chain joins TRBV6-2 or TRBV6-3 and TRBJ2-1, with no clear D. The CDR3 is made up of 12 amino acids. V lost 4 bases, J lost 4 bases, and 5 bases lay in between. Germline V gives CDR1 MNHEY, CDR2 SVGEGT. CDR3 sequence (DNA): TGTGCCAGCAGTTCTAATTACAATGAGCAGTTCTTC. Translating gives CASSSNYNEQFF.

This clonotype has at least ten counts. The gene calls are TRBV12-3 or TRBV12-4 and TRBJ2-2; D may be TRBD1 (5 bases). The CDR3 runs to 14 residues. The ends were cut back, 3 bases at V and 4 bases at J, with 9 bases in the middle. The CDR3 DNA sequence: TGTGCCAGCAGTTTCCAGGGCGCCACCGGGGAGCTGTTTTTT. The encoded protein is CASSFQGATGELFF.

The J gene is TRBJ2-7, the V gene TRBV15; a weak D match, TRBD1 (5 bases). V was shortened by 0 bases and J by 3 bases, with 6 bases between the two germline ends. This CDR3 spans 13 amino acids. Germline V gene sequence: CDR1 LNHNV, CDR2 YYDKDF (reference sequence). The CDR3 DNA is TGTGCCACCAGCAGAGACGACAGCTACGAGCAGTACTTC. Translated, it gives CATSRDDSYEQYF.

This clonotype was observed a few times. The rearrangement joins TRBV19 to TRBJ2-7; a weak D match, TRBD2 (5 bases). Germline values: CDR1 LNHDA, CDR2 SQIVND (reference sequence). The V end was cut by 3 bases, the J end by 5 bases, with 8 bases between. The CDR3 is 12 amino acids. The CDR3 loop reads CASSISGNEQYF. In nucleotides, the CDR3 is TGTGCCAGTAGTATCTCCGGGAACGAGCAGTACTTC.

The V call is TRBV7-9, the J call TRBJ2-1; D remains unclear. The CDR3 is 12 residues long. V gave up 5 bases and J gave up 7 bases, with 9 bases separating them. In germline, CDR1 is SEHNR, CDR2 FQNEAQ (reference sequence). The CDR3 region has the DNA TGTGCCAGCAGCCCCGTGAGTAATGAGCAGTTCTTC. Translating it yields CASSPVSNEQFF.

At least ten counts were recorded for this clonotype. V and J are TRBV12-3 or TRBV12-4 and TRBJ2-5; D is unresolved. The V and J ends lost 3 bases and 5 bases respectively, with 4 bases between them. This CDR3 contains 11 residues. CDR3 loop: CASSFGETQYF. The CDR3 bases are TGTGCCAGCAGTTTCGGGGAGACCCAGTACTTC.

The table lists this clonotype with a few counts. The rearrangement joins TRBV7-9 to TRBJ1-1, with no clear D. The CDR3 loop spans 13 amino acids. Trimming removed 4 bases from V and 8 bases from J, with 14 bases in between. The germline V gene has CDR1 SEHNR and CDR2 FQNEAQ (reference sequence). For the CDR3, the DNA is TGTGCCAGCAGCTCCCCTTGGGGTAAGGAAGCTTTCTTT. The encoded protein is CASSSPWGKEAFF.

This clonotype was seen a handful of times. The chain joins TRBV27 to TRBJ1-1; D uncertain. The CDR3 spans 11 residues. Between the trimmed V and J ends, which lost 7 bases and 6 bases, there was a span of 9 bases. CDR1 and CDR2 from the germline V gene are MNHEY and SMNVEV (reference sequence). CDR3 in DNA: TGTGCCAGCATCCTAGGCGCTGAAGCTTTCTTT. Translating gives CASILGAEAFF.

This clonotype showed up just a few times. The genes are TRBV27 and TRBJ1-5; D is unclear. Germline CDR1 is MNHEY and CDR2 is SMNVEV (reference sequence). There are 15 residues in the CDR3. V was shortened by 1 base and J by 0 bases, with 7 bases between the two germline ends. The CDR3 DNA is TGTGCCAGCAGTTTATTGGCCAGTAGCAATCAGCCCCAGCATTTT. Translated, it gives CASSLLASSNQPQHF.